This is a list of T cell receptor beta chains from one sample in a study of OX40 agonist ivuxolimab in advanced cancers. The data were produced by immunoSEQ multiplex PCR, yet TCRdb's version contains in-frame clones alone and is incomplete. The sample has tens of thousands of clones, 65% to 90% seen once; the top ten hold around 2%. The sequencing used CD4+ or CD8+ T cells sorted from blood, collected in a trial of the OX40 agonist ivuxolimab. The receptors shown here come from an adult with an advanced solid tumor such as melanoma, head and neck, liver or kidney cancer. CDR3s include the opening cysteine and the closing phenylalanine or tryptophan. A D gene is named only where the DNA matches it firmly. Size is omitted from some rows. Given values are once, few, many or a class for expanded clones.

TRBJ2-2,TRBD2,NA,TRBV29-1,TGCAGCGTTGAAGATTCCAGCGGGAGAAACACCGGGGAGCTGTTTTTT,CSVEDSSGRNTGELFF
TRBJ2-3,NA,NA,TRBV11-2,TGTGCCAGCAGCTTAGAGTTGCTCACAGATACGCAGTATTTT,CASSLELLTDTQYF
TRBJ1-2,NA,NA,TRBV15,TGTGCCACCAGCAGAGATCGCCAGGCTCTCGGCTACACCTTC,CATSRDRQALGYTF
TRBJ2-1,NA,once,TRBV9,TGTGCCAGCAGCGTAGACGGCGGAGACTACAATGAGCAGTTCTTC,CASSVDGGDYNEQFF
TRBJ1-3,NA,NA,TRBV6-6,TGTGCCAGCAGTTACTCGATGGGGGTTGGAAACACCATATATTTT,CASSYSMGVGNTIYF
TRBJ2-2,TRBD2,NA,TRBV29-1,TGCAGCGTTCCCGGGACTAGCGGGACCGGGGAGCTGTTTTTT,CSVPGTSGTGELFF
TRBJ1-4,NA,NA,TRBV29-1,TGCAGCGTTGAAACGGGGGGGGAAAAACTGTTTTTT,CSVETGGEKLFF
TRBJ2-2,NA,NA,TRBV18,TGTGCCAGCTCACTACTCGGGACATCGAACACCGGGGAGCTGTTTTTT,CASSLLGTSNTGELFF
TRBJ1-2,TRBD1,NA,TRBV10-3,TGTGCCATCAGTGAGGCAGGGGGCGAGGATGGCTACACCTTC,CAISEAGGEDGYTF
TRBJ1-2,NA,NA,TRBV6-5,TGTGCCAGCAGTTACTCGGAGGGCTATGGCTACACCTTC,CASSYSEGYGYTF
TRBJ1-2,TRBD1,NA,TRBV5-1,TGCGCCAGCAGCCGGGACAGAACTAACTATGGCTACACCTTC,CASSRDRTNYGYTF
TRBJ1-1,NA,few,TRBV29-1,TGCAGCGTACACCCCCAGGGTCCCACTGAAGCTTTCTTT,CSVHPQGPTEAFF
TRBJ2-1,NA,NA,TRBV2,TGTGCCAGCAAGGAAACAGGGCTCGGTAGGGATGAGCAGTTCTTC,CASKETGLGRDEQFF
TRBJ2-7,NA,NA,TRBV5-1,TGCGCCAGCAGCTTGGGTGGGAGCTCCTACGAGCAGTACTTC,CASSLGGSSYEQYF
TRBJ2-2,TRBD1,NA,TRBV9,TGTGCCAGCAGCGTAGAGGGACAGCGAGGCGGGGAGCTGTTTTTT,CASSVEGQRGGELFF
TRBJ2-5,TRBD1,NA,TRBV5-1,TGCGCCAGCAGCCCAACAGGGGGCAGAGAGACCCAGTACTTC,CASSPTGGRETQYF
TRBJ2-6,NA,NA,TRBV29-1,TGCAGCGTAAACACCGGGGGCTCTGGGGCCAACGTCCTGACTTTC,CSVNTGGSGANVLTF
TRBJ1-1,NA,NA,TRBV27,TGTGCCAGCACCCGAGGGCAGGGTAACACTGAAGCTTTCTTT,CASTRGQGNTEAFF
TRBJ2-3,NA,NA,TRBV5-1,TGCGCCAGCAGCTTGCAGACAGGTCCCGCAGATACGCAGTATTTT,CASSLQTGPADTQYF
TRBJ2-2,NA,NA,TRBV11-3,TGTGCCAGCAGCTTTCTCCGGGGCACCGGGGAGCTGTTTTTT,CASSFLRGTGELFF
TRBJ2-5,NA,NA,TRBV4-2,TGTGCCAGCAGCCAAGTTAGTGGTGGGTCGGAGACCCAGTACTTC,CASSQVSGGSETQYF
TRBJ2-5,NA,NA,TRBV5-6,TGTGCCAGCAGCTTCATGGAGACCCAGTACTTC,CASSFMETQYF
TRBJ2-3,NA,NA,TRBV5-4,TGTGCCAGCAGCTACACAGGGACGGATACGCAGTATTTT,CASSYTGTDTQYF
TRBJ2-1,TRBD2,NA,TRBV14,TGTGCCAGCAGCCTCTTCGGTAGCGGGTACTACAATGAGCAGTTCTTC,CASSLFGSGYYNEQFF
TRBJ2-1,TRBD2,few,TRBV27,TGTGCCAGCAGTCTCGGACTAGCGGGAGGGGAAAATGAGCAGTTCTTC,CASSLGLAGGENEQFF
TRBJ1-2,NA,NA,TRBV5-1,TGCGCCAGCAGCTCAATGGGACCAAGTAACTATGGCTACACCTTC,CASSSMGPSNYGYTF
TRBJ2-7,NA,once,TRBV6-5,TGTGCCAGCAGTTACGCGCGAGACCGCGTTGGGTACGAGCAGTACTTC,CASSYARDRVGYEQYF
TRBJ2-2,NA,NA,TRBV11-2,TGTGCCAGCAGCTCGGGACCTCATACCGGGGAGCTGTTTTTT,CASSSGPHTGELFF
TRBJ2-2,NA,once,TRBV5-1,TGCGCCAGCAGCTTTCGATTATCGGACACCGGGGAGCTGTTTTTT,CASSFRLSDTGELFF
TRBJ2-3,NA,NA,TRBV5-1,TGCGCCAGCAGGGACGGCTCCGGCACTAGCACAGATACGCAGTATTTT,CASRDGSGTSTDTQYF
TRBJ2-2,TRBD1,NA,TRBV9,TGTGCCAGCAGCCCTACAGGGGCAAGGGCCGGGGAGCTGTTTTTT,CASSPTGARAGELFF
TRBJ1-3,TRBD1,NA,TRBV6-6,TGTGCCAGCAAAAACAGGGGGTACTCTGGAAACACCATATATTTT,CASKNRGYSGNTIYF
TRBJ1-1,NA,NA,TRBV7-9,TGTGCCAGCAGCTGGGGTCAGAACACTGAAGCTTTCTTT,CASSWGQNTEAFF
TRBJ2-3,NA,NA,TRBV15,TGTGCCACCAGCAGAGATCCGGGGGAGGCAGATACGCAGTATTTT,CATSRDPGEADTQYF
TRBJ2-1,NA,once,TRBV5-1,TGCGCCAGCAAGGGGGACTCCACCCTGTACAATGAGCAGTTCTTC,CASKGDSTLYNEQFF
TRBJ2-7,TRBD1,NA,TRBV5-5,TGTGCCAGCACCCAGGGAGACAGGGGGCAAATTTCGTACGAGCAGTACTTC,CASTQGDRGQISYEQYF
TRBJ1-3,NA,NA,TRBV10-3,TGTGCCATCAGTGAGTCCGAAGGGGTAGTTGGAAACACCATATATTTT,CAISESEGVVGNTIYF
TRBJ1-5,TRBD1,NA,TRBV6-5,TGTGCCACCATGGACAGGATGGGGAATCAGCCCCAGCATTTT,CATMDRMGNQPQHF
TRBJ1-2,TRBD1,NA,TRBV28,TGTGCCAGCAGGACAGGGGGAAATAACTATGGCTACACCTTC,CASRTGGNNYGYTF
TRBJ2-3,TRBD1,NA,TRBV19,TGTGCCAGTAGTGACAGGGGGAGCACAGATACGCAGTATTTT,CASSDRGSTDTQYF
TRBJ1-4,NA,NA,TRBV9,TGTGCCAGCAGCGTAAACGCAAATGAAAAACTGTTTTTT,CASSVNANEKLFF
TRBJ2-3,TRBD1,NA,TRBV7-9,TGTGCCAGCAGCTTTTGGGACAGACACACCGATACGCAGTATTTT,CASSFWDRHTDTQYF
TRBJ2-1,NA,NA,TRBV7-2,TGTGCCAGCAGCTTAGGGACCCATTTGGGTAGGCAGTTCTTC,CASSLGTHLGRQFF
TRBJ2-1,TRBD2,NA,TRBV2,TGTGCCAGCCATGCTAGCGGGAGTGGGAATGAGCAGTTCTTC,CASHASGSGNEQFF
TRBJ1-4,TRBD1,NA,TRBV19,TGTGCCAGTAGTACTCCGGGACAGGGAATAAGGGCTAATGAAAAACTGTTTTTT,CASSTPGQGIRANEKLFF
TRBJ2-5,NA,many,TRBV2,TGTGCCAGCAGCAGGAATACCCAAGAGACCCAGTACTTC,CASSRNTQETQYF